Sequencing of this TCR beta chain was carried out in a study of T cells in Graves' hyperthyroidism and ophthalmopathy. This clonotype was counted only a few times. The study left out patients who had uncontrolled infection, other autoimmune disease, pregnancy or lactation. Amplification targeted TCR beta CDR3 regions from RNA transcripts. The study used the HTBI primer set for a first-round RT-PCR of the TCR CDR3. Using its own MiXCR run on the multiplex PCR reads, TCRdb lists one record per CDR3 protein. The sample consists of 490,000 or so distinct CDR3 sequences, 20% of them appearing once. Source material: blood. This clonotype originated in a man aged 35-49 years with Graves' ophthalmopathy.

The CDR3: CASRETAGLVEQFF. The CDR3 DNA is TGCGCCAGCAGGGAGACAGCGGGTTTGGTTGAGCAGTTCTTC. The genes are TRBV10-2 and TRBJ2-1; the D gene is possibly TRBD2 (6 bases). V was shortened by 6 bases and J by 9 bases, with 18 bases between the two germline ends. This CDR3 spans 14 amino acids. CDR1 WSHSY and CDR2 SAAADI come from the germline V gene.